The text below deals with one T cell receptor (beta chain). Its antigen is as yet unknown. Researchers used genomic DNA as the template to profile TCR beta VDJ and CDR3. One entry per CDR3 protein, called by TCRdb with MiXCR from the reads. This sample has 150,000 to 160,000 distinct CDR3 sequences, with about 54% found just once. This sample was included in a study of CD8+CD57+ T cells in acquired aplastic anemia. Study-level background: Sorted CD4+ and CD8+ cells yielded DNA averaging around 3.2 ug.

Patients selected for sequencing had displayed CD8+CD57+ cell expansion by flow cytometry. Prior therapy had not been administered to any patient at the time of blood sampling. Study outcomes and limitations: Patients and controls shared twenty-nine CD8+ CDR3 sequences.

The J segment lost 10 bases and the V segment lost 5 bases, leaving 2 bases of the junction unmatched. The CDR3 sequence is 11 residues long. The V gene's germline CDR1 is SGHVS and CDR2 FNYEAQ. The TCR comes from a human donor with aplastic anemia. The chain carries TRBV7-6 and TRBJ1-1; 9 bases match TRBD1. The sample comprised sorted CD4+, CD8+, or CD8+CD57+ T cells (not recorded which) from PBMCs. CDR3 nucleotide sequence: TGTGCCAGCAGCGCGGGACAGGGAGCTTTCTTT. It translates to CASSAGQGAFF.